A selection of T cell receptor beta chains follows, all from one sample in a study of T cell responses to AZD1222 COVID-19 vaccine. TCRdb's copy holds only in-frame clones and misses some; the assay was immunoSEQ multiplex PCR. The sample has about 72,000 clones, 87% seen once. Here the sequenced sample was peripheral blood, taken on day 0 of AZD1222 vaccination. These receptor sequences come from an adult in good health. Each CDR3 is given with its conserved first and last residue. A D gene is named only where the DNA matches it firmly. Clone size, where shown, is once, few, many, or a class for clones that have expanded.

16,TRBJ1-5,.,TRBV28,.,TGTGCCAGTACGGATGGAGGGGGTGTTAGCAATCAGCCCCAGCATTTT,CASTDGGGVSNQPQHF
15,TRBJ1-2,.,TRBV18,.,TGTGCCAGCTCACCCGAACCCGACACCCTCTATGGCTACACCTTC,CASSPEPDTLYGYTF
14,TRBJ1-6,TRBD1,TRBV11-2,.,TGTGCCAGCGGACAGGGGGGTCTGAATTCACCCCTCCACTTT,CASGQGGLNSPLHF
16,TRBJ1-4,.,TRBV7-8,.,TGTGCCAGCAGCCTAGCCTCGGGCCGCGGTAATGAAAAACTGTTTTTT,CASSLASGRGNEKLFF
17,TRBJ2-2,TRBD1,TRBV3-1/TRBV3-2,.,TGTGCCAGCAGCCCAGAAGCCCCGGGACAGGATGCCGGGGAGCTGTTTTTT,CASSPEAPGQDAGELFF
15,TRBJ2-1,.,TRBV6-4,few,TGTGCCAGCAGTGACTCAGCGGGCTCCTACAATGAGCAGTTCTTC,CASSDSAGSYNEQFF
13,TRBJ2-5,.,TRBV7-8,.,TGTGCCAGCAGCCTAGATGTGAGAGGAACCCAGTACTTC,CASSLDVRGTQYF
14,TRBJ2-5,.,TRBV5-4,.,TGTGCCAGCAGCTTGCGTTCTGGCCAAGAGACCCAGTACTTC,CASSLRSGQETQYF
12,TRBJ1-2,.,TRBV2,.,TGTGCCGCGACCGAGCAAATACAGGGCTACACCTTC,CAATEQIQGYTF
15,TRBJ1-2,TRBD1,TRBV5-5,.,TGTGCCAGCAGCTTGGCGGACAGGGGAAGGAGTGGCTACACCTTC,CASSLADRGRSGYTF
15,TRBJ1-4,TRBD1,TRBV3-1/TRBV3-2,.,TGTGCCAGCAGCCCGACCGGGACAGGGAGGGAAAAACTGTTTTTT,CASSPTGTGREKLFF
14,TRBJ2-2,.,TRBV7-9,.,TGTGCCAGCAGCCCGGACTCTAACACCGGGGAGCTGTTTTTT,CASSPDSNTGELFF
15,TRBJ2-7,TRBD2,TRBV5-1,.,TGCGCCAGCACCCCGGGAGGGACACCGGCCTACGAGCAGTACTTC,CASTPGGTPAYEQYF
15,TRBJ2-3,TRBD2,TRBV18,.,TGTGCCAGCTCTCTTAGCGGGGAGGACACAGATACGCAGTATTTT,CASSLSGEDTDTQYF
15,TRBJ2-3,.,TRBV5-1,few,TGCGCCAGCAGCTTGAACGCGGAGAGCACAGATACGCAGTATTTT,CASSLNAESTDTQYF
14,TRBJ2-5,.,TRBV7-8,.,TGTGCCAGCAGCTTAAATCCCGGGGCAGAGACCCAGTACTTC,CASSLNPGAETQYF
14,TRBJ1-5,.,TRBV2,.,TGTGCCAGCAGTGTGCAGACAGTCAATCAGCCCCAGCATTTT,CASSVQTVNQPQHF
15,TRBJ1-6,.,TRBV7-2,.,TGTGCCAGCAGCCAGGACTCCGTGCCGAATTCACCCCTCCACTTT,CASSQDSVPNSPLHF
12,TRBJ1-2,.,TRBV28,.,TGTGCCAGCAGTACCCTCAACGGTGGCTACACCTTC,CASSTLNGGYTF
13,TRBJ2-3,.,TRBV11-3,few,TGTGCCAGCAGTATCTCAGGCACAGATACGCAGTATTTT,CASSISGTDTQYF
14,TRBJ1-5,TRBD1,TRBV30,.,TGTGCCTGGAGTCTAGGACAGGGTCATCAGCCCCAGCATTTT,CAWSLGQGHQPQHF
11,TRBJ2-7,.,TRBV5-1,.,TGCGCCAGCAGCGGCTCCTACGAGCAGTACTTC,CASSGSYEQYF
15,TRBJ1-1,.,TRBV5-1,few,TGCGCCAGCAGCTTGGGGACAGCTAGGAACACTGAAGCTTTCTTT,CASSLGTARNTEAFF
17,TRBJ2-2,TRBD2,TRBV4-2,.,TGTGCCAGCAGCCAGGAATTAGCGGGTGTAAACACCGGGGAGCTGTTTTTT,CASSQELAGVNTGELFF
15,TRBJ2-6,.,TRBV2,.,TGTGCCAGCAGTGTGGTTCCCTCTGGGGCCAACGTCCTGACTTTC,CASSVVPSGANVLTF
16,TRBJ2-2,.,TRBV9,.,TGTGCCAGCAGCGTAGCGGGTAGCGGTAGGACCGGGGAGCTGTTTTTT,CASSVAGSGRTGELFF
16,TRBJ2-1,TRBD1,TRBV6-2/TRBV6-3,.,TGTGCCAGCAGTTCCCTGACCGGGACAGGGAACAATGAGCAGTTCTTC,CASSSLTGTGNNEQFF
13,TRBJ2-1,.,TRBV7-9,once,TGTGCCAGCAGCTTGGGCAGCTACAATGAGCAGTTCTTC,CASSLGSYNEQFF
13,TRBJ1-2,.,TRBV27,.,TGTGCCAGCAGTCCCAGTGGCCTGGGAGGCTACACCTTC,CASSPSGLGGYTF
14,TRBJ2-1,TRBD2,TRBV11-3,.,TGTGCCAGCAGCTTAGTAGCGGGGGTAATGTCGCAGTTCTTC,CASSLVAGVMSQFF
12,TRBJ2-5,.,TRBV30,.,TGTGCCTGGATACGGGCCTCGGGGACCCAGTACTTC,CAWIRASGTQYF
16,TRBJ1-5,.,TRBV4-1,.,TGCGCCAGCAGCCAAGTATCAGGGGTAGGCAATCAGCCCCAGCATTTT,CASSQVSGVGNQPQHF
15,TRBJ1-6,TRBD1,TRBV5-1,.,TGCGCCAGCAGCAGGGGACAGATGGTTGGTTCACCCCTCCACTTT,CASSRGQMVGSPLHF
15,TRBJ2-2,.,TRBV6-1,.,TGTGCCAGCAGTGAAGCTGATCGACGGGACGGGGAGCTGTTTTTT,CASSEADRRDGELFF
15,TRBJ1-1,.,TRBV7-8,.,TGTGCCAGCAGCTTACATCGGGGGGCAAACACTGAAGCTTTCTTT,CASSLHRGANTEAFF
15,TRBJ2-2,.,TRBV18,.,TGTGCCAGCTCACCTACAGGATCGAACACCGGGGAGCTGTTTTTT,CASSPTGSNTGELFF
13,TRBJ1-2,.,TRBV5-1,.,TGCGCCAGCAGATCAGATCCGGCCGCAGGCTACACCTTC,CASRSDPAAGYTF
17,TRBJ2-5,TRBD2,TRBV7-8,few,TGTGCCAGCAGCCAACCGGGAGGGGTCGGGTACGGGGAGACCCAGTACTTC,CASSQPGGVGYGETQYF
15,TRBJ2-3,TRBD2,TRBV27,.,TGTGCCAGCAGTCCCTCACTAGCGGGGGGTGATACGCAGTATTTT,CASSPSLAGGDTQYF
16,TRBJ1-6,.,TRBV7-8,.,TGTGCCAGCAGCTTACTGGGGAGGGGAATCAATTCACCCCTCCACTTT,CASSLLGRGINSPLHF
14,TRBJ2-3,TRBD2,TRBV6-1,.,TGTGCCAGCACCCTCCGGGGGGGCACAGATACGCAGTATTTT,CASTLRGGTDTQYF
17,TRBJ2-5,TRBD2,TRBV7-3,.,TGTGCCAGCAGCTTAACTGGGATAGCGGGGGGATTAGAGACCCAGTACTTC,CASSLTGIAGGLETQYF
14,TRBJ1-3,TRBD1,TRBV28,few,TGTGCCAGCAGTCGGGACAGCTCTGGAAACACCATATATTTT,CASSRDSSGNTIYF
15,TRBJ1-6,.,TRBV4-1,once,TGCGCCAGCAGCCAAATTACAGGGAGGAGATCACCCCTCCACTTT,CASSQITGRRSPLHF
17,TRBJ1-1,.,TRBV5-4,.,TGTGCCAGCAGCTTGGCGTTAGTCGCAGGATGGGGCACTGAAGCTTTCTTT,CASSLALVAGWGTEAFF
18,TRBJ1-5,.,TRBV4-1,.,TGCGCCAGCAGCCAAGATCAATCGAGGGGTCGGGAAAATCAGCCCCAGCATTTT,CASSQDQSRGRENQPQHF
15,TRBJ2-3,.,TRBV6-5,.,TGTGCCAGCAGAACCGGGAACTTCGGCACAGATACGCAGTATTTT,CASRTGNFGTDTQYF
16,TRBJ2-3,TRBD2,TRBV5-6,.,TGTGCCAGCAGCTTGGTTGGGCGGGGGGGCACAGATACGCAGTATTTT,CASSLVGRGGTDTQYF
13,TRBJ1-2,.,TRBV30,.,TGTGCCTGGAGTGTACAAGGGTTCGGCGGCTACACCTTC,CAWSVQGFGGYTF
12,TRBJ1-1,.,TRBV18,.,TGTGCCAGCTCCCCATCAGAGGGCCCAGCTTTCTTT,CASSPSEGPAFF
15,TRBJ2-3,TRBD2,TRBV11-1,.,TGTGCCAGCAGCTTCGCTAGCGGTTACACAGATACGCAGTATTTT,CASSFASGYTDTQYF